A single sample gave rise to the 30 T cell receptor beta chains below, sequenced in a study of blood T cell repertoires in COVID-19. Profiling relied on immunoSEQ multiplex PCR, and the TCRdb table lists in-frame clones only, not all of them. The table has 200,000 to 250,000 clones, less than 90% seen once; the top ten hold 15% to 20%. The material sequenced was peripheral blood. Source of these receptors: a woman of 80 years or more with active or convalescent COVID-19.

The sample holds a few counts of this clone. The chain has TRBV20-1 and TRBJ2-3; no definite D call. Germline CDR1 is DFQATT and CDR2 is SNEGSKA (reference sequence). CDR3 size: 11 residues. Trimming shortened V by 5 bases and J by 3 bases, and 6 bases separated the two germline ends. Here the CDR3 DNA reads TGCAGTGCTCGTAATACAGATACGCAGTATTTT. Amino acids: CSARNTDTQYF.

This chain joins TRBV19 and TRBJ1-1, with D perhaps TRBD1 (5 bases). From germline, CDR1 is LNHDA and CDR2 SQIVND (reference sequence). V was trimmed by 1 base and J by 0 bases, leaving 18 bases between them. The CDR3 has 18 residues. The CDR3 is CASSIVPGGWRLNTEAFF. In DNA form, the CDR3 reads TGTGCCAGTAGTATAGTTCCGGGGGGATGGAGGCTGAACACTGAAGCTTTCTTT.

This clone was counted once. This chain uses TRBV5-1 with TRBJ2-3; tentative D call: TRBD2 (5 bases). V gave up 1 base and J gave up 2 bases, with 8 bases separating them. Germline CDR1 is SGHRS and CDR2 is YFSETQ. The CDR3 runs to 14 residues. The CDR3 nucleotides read TGCGCCAGCAGCTTGAATGGACTCACAGATACGCAGTATTTT. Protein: CASSLNGLTDTQYF.

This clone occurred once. The CDR3 region has the DNA TGTGCCAGCAGCTTGTCCAGCGGGGCGTCCGCGACCCAGTACTTC. It is translated as CASSLSSGASATQYF. The V gene is TRBV7-9, the J gene TRBJ2-5; 7 nucleotides agree with TRBD2. This CDR3 comprises 15 residues. The V and J ends lost 3 bases and 7 bases, in that order; junction bases with no gene match: 11. The germline gives CDR1 SEHNR, CDR2 FQNEAQ (reference sequence).

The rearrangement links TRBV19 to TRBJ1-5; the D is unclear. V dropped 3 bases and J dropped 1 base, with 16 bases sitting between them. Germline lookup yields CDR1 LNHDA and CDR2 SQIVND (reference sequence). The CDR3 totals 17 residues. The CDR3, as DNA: TGTGCCAGTAGTATGATCCGGGCGGGGTTGAGCAATCAGCCCCAGCATTTT. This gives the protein CASSMIRAGLSNQPQHF.

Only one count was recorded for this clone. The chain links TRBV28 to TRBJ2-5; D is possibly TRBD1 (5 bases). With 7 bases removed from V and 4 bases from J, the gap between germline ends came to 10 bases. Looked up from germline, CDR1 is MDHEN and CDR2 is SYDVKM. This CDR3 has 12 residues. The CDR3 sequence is CASKGVPETQYF. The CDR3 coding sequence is TGTGCCAGCAAAGGGGTACCAGAGACCCAGTACTTC.

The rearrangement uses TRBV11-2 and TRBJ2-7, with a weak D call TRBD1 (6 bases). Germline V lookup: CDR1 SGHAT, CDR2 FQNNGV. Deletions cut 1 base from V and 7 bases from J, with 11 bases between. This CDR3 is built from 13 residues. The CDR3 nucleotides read TGTGCCAGCAGCTTAGCAGGGGTAGAAGAGCAGTACTTC. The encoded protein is CASSLAGVEEQYF. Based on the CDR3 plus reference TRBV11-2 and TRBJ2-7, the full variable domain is EAGVAQSPRYKIIEKRQSVAFWCNPISGHATLYWYQQILGQGPKLLIQFQNNGVVDDSQLPKDRFSAERLKGVDSTLKIQPAKLEDSAVYLCASSLAGVEEQYFGPGTRLTVT.

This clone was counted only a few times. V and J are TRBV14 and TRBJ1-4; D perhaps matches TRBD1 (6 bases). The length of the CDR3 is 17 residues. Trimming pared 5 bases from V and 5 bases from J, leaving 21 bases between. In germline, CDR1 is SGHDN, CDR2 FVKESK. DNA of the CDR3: TGTGCCAGCAGCTTGCATCAGGGTACAGGGTGGAATGAAAAACTGTTTTTT. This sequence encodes CASSLHQGTGWNEKLFF.

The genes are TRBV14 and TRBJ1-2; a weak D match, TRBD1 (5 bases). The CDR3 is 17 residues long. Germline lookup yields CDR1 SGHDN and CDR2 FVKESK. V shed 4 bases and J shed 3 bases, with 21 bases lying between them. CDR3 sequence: CASSPRARGRTHYGYTF. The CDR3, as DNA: TGTGCCAGCAGCCCTCGTGCGCGGGGAAGGACACACTATGGCTACACCTTC. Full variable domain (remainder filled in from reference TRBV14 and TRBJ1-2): EAGVTQFPSHSVIEKGQTVTLRCDPISGHDNLYWYRRVMGKEIKFLLHFVKESKQDESGMPNNRFLAERTGGTYSTLKVQPAELEDSGVYFCASSPRARGRTHYGYTFGSGTRLTVV.

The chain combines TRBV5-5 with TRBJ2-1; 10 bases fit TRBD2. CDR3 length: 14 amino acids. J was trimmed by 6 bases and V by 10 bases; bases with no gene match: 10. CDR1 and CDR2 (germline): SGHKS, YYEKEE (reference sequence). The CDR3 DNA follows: TGTGCCGCCAGGAGCGGGAGGGCTTCCAATGAGCAGTTCTTC. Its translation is CAARSGRASNEQFF.

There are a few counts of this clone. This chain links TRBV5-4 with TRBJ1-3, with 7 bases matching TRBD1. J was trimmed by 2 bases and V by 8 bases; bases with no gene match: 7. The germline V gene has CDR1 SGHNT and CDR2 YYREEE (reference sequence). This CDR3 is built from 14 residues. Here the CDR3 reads CASELQGTGNTIYF. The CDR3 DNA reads TGTGCCAGTGAACTACAGGGGACTGGAAACACCATATATTTT.

This chain's CDR3 is CASSSDREYGYTF. The CDR3 region has the DNA TGTGCCAGCAGCTCAGACAGGGAGTATGGCTACACCTTC. V is TRBV7-2 and J is TRBJ1-2, with 7 bases identical to TRBD1. In germline, CDR1 is SGHTA, CDR2 FQGNSA. The CDR3 runs to 13 residues. V was clipped by 4 bases and J by 5 bases; unmatched bases: 4.

The CDR3 DNA sequence: TGCGCCAGCAGGTCTGAGGGTGGCGAGCAGTACTTC. This codes for CASRSEGGEQYF. This chain connects TRBV10-1 to TRBJ2-7, with D possibly matching TRBD2 (5 bases). Trimming removed 6 bases from V and 6 bases from J, with 12 bases in between. Germline loops: CDR1 WNHNN, CDR2 SYGVQD (reference sequence). CDR3 length: 12 residues.

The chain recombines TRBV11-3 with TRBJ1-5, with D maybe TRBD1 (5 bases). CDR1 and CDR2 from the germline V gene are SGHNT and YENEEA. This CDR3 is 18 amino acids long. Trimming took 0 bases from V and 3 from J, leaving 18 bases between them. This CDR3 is CASSLDPPPQVINQPQHF. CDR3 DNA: TGTGCCAGCAGCTTAGATCCACCCCCACAGGTGATCAATCAGCCCCAGCATTTT. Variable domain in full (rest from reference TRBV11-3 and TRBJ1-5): EAGVVQSPRYKIIEKKQPVAFWCNPISGHNTLYWYLQNLGQGPELLIRYENEEAVDDSQLPKDRFSAERLKGVDSTLKIQPAELGDSAVYLCASSLDPPPQVINQPQHFGDGTRLSIL.

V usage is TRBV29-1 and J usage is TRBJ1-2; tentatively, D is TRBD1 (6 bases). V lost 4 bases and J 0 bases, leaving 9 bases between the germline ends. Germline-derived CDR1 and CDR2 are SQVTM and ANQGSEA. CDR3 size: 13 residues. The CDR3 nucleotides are TGCAGCGTTGGAGGGGGTACTAACTATGGCTACACCTTC. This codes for CSVGGGTNYGYTF.

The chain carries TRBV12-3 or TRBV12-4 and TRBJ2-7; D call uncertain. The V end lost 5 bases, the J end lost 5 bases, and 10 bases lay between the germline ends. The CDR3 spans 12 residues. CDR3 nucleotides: TGTGCCAGCAGTCCCGACTGGCACGAGCAGTACTTC. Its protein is CASSPDWHEQYF.

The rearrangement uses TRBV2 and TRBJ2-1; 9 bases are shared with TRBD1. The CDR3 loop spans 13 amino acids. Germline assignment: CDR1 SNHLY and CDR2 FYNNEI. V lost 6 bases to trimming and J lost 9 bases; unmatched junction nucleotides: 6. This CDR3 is CASRRTGVGEQFF. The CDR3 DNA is TGTGCCAGCAGACGGACAGGGGTGGGTGAGCAGTTCTTC.

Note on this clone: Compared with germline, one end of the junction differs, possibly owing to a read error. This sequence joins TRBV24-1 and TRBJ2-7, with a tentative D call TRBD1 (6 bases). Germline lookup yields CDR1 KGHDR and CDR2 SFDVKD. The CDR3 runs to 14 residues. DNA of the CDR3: TGTGCCACCAGAGATTGGGACAAGTCCTACGAGCAGTACTTC. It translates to CATRDWDKSYEQYF.

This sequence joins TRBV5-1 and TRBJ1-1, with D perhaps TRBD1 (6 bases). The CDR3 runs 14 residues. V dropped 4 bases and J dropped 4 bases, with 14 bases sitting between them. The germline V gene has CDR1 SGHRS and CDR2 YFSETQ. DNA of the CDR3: TGCGCCAGCAGCGCCCAAGGGGGAGCCACTGAAGCTTTCTTT. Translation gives CASSAQGGATEAFF.

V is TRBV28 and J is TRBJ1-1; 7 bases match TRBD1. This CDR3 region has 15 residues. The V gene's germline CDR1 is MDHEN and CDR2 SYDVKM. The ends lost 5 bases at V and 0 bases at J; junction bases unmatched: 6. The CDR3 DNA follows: TGTGCCAGCAGTCCACCGGGACAGATGAACACTGAAGCTTTCTTT. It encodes CASSPPGQMNTEAFF.

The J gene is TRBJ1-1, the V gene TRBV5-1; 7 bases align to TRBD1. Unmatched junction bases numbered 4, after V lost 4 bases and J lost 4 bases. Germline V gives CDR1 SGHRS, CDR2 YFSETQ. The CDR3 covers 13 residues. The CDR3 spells CASSVSGGTEAFF. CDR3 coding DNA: TGCGCCAGCAGCGTCTCAGGGGGCACTGAAGCTTTCTTT.

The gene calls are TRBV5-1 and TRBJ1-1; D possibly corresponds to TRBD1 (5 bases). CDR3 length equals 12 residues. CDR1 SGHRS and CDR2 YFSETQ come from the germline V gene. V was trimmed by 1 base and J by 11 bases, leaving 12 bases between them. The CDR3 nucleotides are TGCGCCAGCAGCTTGTATGGGGCGCAGGCTTTCTTT. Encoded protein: CASSLYGAQAFF.

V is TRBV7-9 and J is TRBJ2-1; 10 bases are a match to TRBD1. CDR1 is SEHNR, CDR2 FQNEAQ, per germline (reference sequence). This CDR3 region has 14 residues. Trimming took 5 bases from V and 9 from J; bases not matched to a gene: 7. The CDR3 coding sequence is TGTGCCAGCAGCCGGACAGGGGGGACGAGTGAGCAGTTCTTC. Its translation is CASSRTGGTSEQFF. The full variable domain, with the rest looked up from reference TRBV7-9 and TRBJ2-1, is DTGVSQNPRHKITKRGQNVTFRCDPISEHNRLYWYRQTLGQGPEFLTYFQNEAQLEKSRLLSDRFSAERPKGSFSTLEIQRTEQGDSAMYLCASSRTGGTSEQFFGPGTRLTVL.

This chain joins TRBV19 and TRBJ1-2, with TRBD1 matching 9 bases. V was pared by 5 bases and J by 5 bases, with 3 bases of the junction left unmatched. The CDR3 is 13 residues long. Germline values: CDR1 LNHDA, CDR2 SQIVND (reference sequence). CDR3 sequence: CASSPGQGYGYTF. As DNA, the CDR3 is TGTGCCAGTAGTCCGGGACAGGGTTATGGCTACACCTTC.

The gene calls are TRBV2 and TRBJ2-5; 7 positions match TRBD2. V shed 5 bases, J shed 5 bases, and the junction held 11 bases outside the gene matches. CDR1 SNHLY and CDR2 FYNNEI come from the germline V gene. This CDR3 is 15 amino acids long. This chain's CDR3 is CASSPRRGSLETQYF. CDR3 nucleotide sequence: TGTGCCAGCAGTCCGAGGCGGGGGAGTCTGGAGACCCAGTACTTC.

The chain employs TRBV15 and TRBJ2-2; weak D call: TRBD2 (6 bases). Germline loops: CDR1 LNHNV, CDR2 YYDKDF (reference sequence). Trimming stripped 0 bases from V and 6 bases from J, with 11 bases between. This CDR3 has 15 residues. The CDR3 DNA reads TGTGCCACCAGCAGAGAGGCGGGGAAGGCCGGGGAGCTGTTTTTT. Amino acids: CATSREAGKAGELFF. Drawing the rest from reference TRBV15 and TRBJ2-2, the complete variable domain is DAMVIQNPRYQVTQFGKPVTLSCSQTLNHNVMYWYQQKSSQAPKLLFHYYDKDFNNEADTPDNFQSRRPNTSFCFLDIRSPGLGDTAMYLCATSREAGKAGELFFGEGSRLTVL.

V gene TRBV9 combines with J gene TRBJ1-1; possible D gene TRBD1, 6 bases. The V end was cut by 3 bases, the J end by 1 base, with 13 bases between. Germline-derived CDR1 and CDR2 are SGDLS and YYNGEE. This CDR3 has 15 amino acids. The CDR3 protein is CASSARTDSNTEAFF. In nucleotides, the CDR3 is TGTGCCAGCAGCGCACGGACAGACTCGAACACTGAAGCTTTCTTT. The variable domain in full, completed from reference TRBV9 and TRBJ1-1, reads DSGVTQTPKHLITATGQRVTLRCSPRSGDLSVYWYQQSLDQGLQFLIQYYNGEERAKGNILERFSAQQFPDLHSELNLSSLELGDSALYFCASSARTDSNTEAFFGQGTRLTVV.

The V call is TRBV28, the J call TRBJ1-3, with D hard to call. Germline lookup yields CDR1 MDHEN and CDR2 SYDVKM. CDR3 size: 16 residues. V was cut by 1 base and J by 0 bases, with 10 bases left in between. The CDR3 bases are TGTGCCAGCAGTTTATTGTCCGGTCCCTCTGGAAACACCATATATTTT. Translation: CASSLLSGPSGNTIYF.

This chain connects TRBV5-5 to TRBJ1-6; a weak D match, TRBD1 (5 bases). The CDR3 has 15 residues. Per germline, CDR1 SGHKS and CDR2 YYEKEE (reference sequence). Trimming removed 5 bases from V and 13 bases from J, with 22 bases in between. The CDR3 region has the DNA TGTGCCAGCAGACACACACAGGTCCTGACAATTCCCCTCCACTTT. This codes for CASRHTQVLTIPLHF.

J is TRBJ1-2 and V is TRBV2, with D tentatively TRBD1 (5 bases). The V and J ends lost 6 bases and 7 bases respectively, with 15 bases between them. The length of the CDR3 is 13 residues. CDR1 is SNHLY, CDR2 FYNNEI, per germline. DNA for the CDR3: TGTGCCAGCAGATCAGGGCTAAACGGTGGCTACACCTTC. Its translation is CASRSGLNGGYTF.